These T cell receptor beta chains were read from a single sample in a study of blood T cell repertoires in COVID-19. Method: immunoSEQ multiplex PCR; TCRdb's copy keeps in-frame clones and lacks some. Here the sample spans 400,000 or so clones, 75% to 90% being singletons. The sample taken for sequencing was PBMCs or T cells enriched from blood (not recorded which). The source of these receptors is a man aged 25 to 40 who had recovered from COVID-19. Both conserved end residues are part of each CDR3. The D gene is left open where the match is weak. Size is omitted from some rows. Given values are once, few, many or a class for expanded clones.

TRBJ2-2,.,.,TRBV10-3,TGTGCCATCAGTTTTATAGGGGGAAACACCGGGGAGCTGTTTTTT,CAISFIGGNTGELFF
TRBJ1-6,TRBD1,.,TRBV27,TGTGCCAGCAGGCCCGACAGGGTGGGTAATTCACCCCTCCACTTT,CASRPDRVGNSPLHF
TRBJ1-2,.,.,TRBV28,TGTGCCAGCAGTCTTAAAGCGGGTCATGGCTACACCTTC,CASSLKAGHGYTF
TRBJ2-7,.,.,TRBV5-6,TGTGCCAGCAGCTTTGAGAGTTTAGAGCCCTACGAGCAGTACTTC,CASSFESLEPYEQYF
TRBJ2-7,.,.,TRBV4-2,TGTGCCAGCAGCCAAGGGCAGGGAACCTACGAGCAGTACTTC,CASSQGQGTYEQYF
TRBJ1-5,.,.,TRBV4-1,TGCGCCAGCAGCCAAGAGGAAGTCTATAGCCATCAGCCCCAGCATTTT,CASSQEEVYSHQPQHF
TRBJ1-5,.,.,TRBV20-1,TGCAGTGCTTCCACGAACCGGGCCCAGCATTTT,CSASTNRAQHF
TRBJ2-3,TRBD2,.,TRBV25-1,TGTGCCAGCAGTGACCCTAATTTAGCGGGGCTACTTAAAGATACGCAGTATTTT,CASSDPNLAGLLKDTQYF
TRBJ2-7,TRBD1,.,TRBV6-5,TGTGCCAGCAGTTACCTGGGACAGGGGTACGAGCAGTACTTC,CASSYLGQGYEQYF
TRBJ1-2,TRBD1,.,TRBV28,TGTGCCAGCAGCTTGGACAGGGGAGGCTATGGCTACACCTTC,CASSLDRGGYGYTF
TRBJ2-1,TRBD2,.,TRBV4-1,TGCGCCAGCAGCCAGACAACCGGGACTACCTACTACAATGAGCAGTTCTTC,CASSQTTGTTYYNEQFF
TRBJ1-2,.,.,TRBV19,TGTGCCAGTAGTACGACGGAGGGGAGTCGGTATGGCTACACCTTC,CASSTTEGSRYGYTF
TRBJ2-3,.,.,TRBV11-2,TGTGCCAGCAGCTCCCTTAACGGGATCCACAGTAGCACAGATACGCAGTATTTT,CASSSLNGIHSSTDTQYF
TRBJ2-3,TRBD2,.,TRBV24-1,TGTGCCACCAGTGACCTCGGACTAGATGTGGATACGCAGTATTTT,CATSDLGLDVDTQYF
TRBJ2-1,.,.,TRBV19,TGTGCCAGTAGTATAGATCCCGCGACTACGTACAATGAGCAGTTCTTC,CASSIDPATTYNEQFF
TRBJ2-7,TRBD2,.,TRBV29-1,TGCAGCGTTGAGTCGACTAGCGGGGGAAACTACGAGCAGTACTTC,CSVESTSGGNYEQYF
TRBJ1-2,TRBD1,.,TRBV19,TGTGCCAGTAGTAACGACAGGGGGATTAACTATGGCTACACCTTC,CASSNDRGINYGYTF
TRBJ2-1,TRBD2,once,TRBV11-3,TGTGCCAGCAGCTTAGTAGCGGGAGTGGGCCCGGATGAGCAGTTCTTC,CASSLVAGVGPDEQFF
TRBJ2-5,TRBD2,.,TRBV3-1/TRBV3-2,TGTGCCAGCAGCCCCTTAGCTTGGGAGGGTGAGACCCAGTACTTC,CASSPLAWEGETQYF
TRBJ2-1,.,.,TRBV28,TGTGCCAGCAGCCCCTTTTTTGGAGGGCCCTCCTACAATGAGCAGTTCTTC,CASSPFFGGPSYNEQFF
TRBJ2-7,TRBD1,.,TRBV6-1,TGTGCCAGCAGTGAGGAACAGGGGGGAATTTACGAGCAGTACTTC,CASSEEQGGIYEQYF
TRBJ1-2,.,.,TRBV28,TGTGCCAGCAGTCCCGGACAGCGCTATGGCTACACCTTC,CASSPGQRYGYTF
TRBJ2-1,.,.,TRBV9,TGTGCCAGCAGCGGGATGAGCGGGCGCTCCTACAATGAGCAGTTCTTC,CASSGMSGRSYNEQFF
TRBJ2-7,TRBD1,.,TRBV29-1,TGCAGCGCGTCGGACAGGATAGGATACGAGCAGTACTTC,CSASDRIGYEQYF
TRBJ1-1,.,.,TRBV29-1,TGCAGCGTTAGAGGCGCAAGGAACACTGAAGCTTTCTTT,CSVRGARNTEAFF
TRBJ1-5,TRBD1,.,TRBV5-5,TGTGCCAGCAGCTCAGGGGACAGTCAGCCCCAGCATTTT,CASSSGDSQPQHF
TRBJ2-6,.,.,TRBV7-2,TGTGCCAGCAGCCTACAGCCCTCTGGGGCCAACGTCCTGACTTTC,CASSLQPSGANVLTF
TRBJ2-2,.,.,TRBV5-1,TGCGCCAGCAGCTTGCCCGGGTCCGGGGAGCTGTTTTTT,CASSLPGSGELFF
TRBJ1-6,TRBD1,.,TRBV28,TGTGCCAGCAGTTCCCGGACAGGGGGTAATTCACCCCTCCACTTT,CASSSRTGGNSPLHF
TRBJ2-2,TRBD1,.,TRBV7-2,TGTGCCAGCACCGAGGGGGCGATTACCGGGGAGCTGTTTTTT,CASTEGAITGELFF
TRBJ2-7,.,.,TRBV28,TGTGCCAGCAGGCCAAAAACCGCGACAGCCTACTACGAGCAGTACTTC,CASRPKTATAYYEQYF
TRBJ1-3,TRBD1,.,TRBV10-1,TGCGCCAGCAGTGACGAACGGGGACAGCGACTGGCAAGTGGAAACACCATATATTTT,CASSDERGQRLASGNTIYF
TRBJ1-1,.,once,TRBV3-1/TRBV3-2,TGTGCCAGCAGCCCCGGGCCGGACATGAACACTGAAGCTTTCTTT,CASSPGPDMNTEAFF
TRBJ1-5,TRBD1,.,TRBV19,TGTGCCAGTAGTTCCAAACAGGGGGTATATCAGCCCCAGCATTTT,CASSSKQGVYQPQHF
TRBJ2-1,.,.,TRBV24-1,TGTGCCACCAGTGATGCAGGATACTCCTACAATGAGCAGTTCTTC,CATSDAGYSYNEQFF
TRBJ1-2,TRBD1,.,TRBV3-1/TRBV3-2,TGTGCCAGCAGCCCATCGGACAGGGGGGGCTATGGCTACACCTTC,CASSPSDRGGYGYTF
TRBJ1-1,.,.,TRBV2,TGTGCCAGCGTCTCCCAGGGACTCCAAGATCAAGAAGCTTTCTTT,CASVSQGLQDQEAFF
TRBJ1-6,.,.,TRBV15,TGTGCCACCAGAATAACAGGGTGGAATTCACCCCTCCACTTT,CATRITGWNSPLHF
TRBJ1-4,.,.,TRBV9,TGTGCCAGCAGCGTAACAGGGTCAACTAATGAAAAACTGTTTTTT,CASSVTGSTNEKLFF
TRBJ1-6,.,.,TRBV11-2,TGTGCCAGCTCTGGCAATTCACCCCTCCACTTT,CASSGNSPLHF